Included here is one T cell receptor beta chain sequence, with context. The sample comes from a study of pediatric ulcerative colitis. The germline V gene has CDR1 MNHNS and CDR2 SASEGT. The CDR3 has 11 residues. Between the trimmed V and J ends, which lost 6 bases and 7 bases, there was a span of 9 bases. Sequenced by immunoSEQ multiplex PCR; TCRdb stores in-frame clones only, minus some. The sample lists 15,000 to 20,000 clones; 80% were seen once. One to two pinch biopsies were taken from the rectum during colonoscopy. Sequenced material: gut tissue. This chain links TRBV6-1 with TRBJ1-1; no firm D call. This clonotype was sampled from a boy under 18 who was a control in a study of pediatric ulcerative colitis. CDR3 sequence reads: CASSRRREAFF. CDR3 in DNA: TGTGCCAGCAGCCGCAGGCGTGAAGCTTTCTTT.